The clone carrying this TCR beta chain was detected a few times. Its specificity is unknown. Nominally healthy donors were sampled, though unrecorded immune exposures were likely. Trimming shortened V by 2 bases and J by 4 bases, and 12 bases separated the two germline ends. CDR1 SGDLS and CDR2 YYNGEE come from the germline V gene. This CDR3 is 14 amino acids long. The PCR contained 60 Vbeta and 13 Jbeta primers. Sequenced by immunoSEQ multiplex PCR; TCRdb stores in-frame clones only, minus some. In the table there are approximately 180,000 clones, about 90% of which are singletons. This sample was included in a study of cytomegalovirus exposure and HLA in healthy donors. Study outcomes and limitations: Rates of TCR association differed by HLA locus in a later analysis, with DRB1 highest and HLA-C lowest. Among TCR sequences, most were rare, though some public TCRs appeared in many donors.

This sequence was found in a girl under three years old in good health and CMV-seronegative. The V call is TRBV9, the J call TRBJ1-2, with D unclear. The sample consisted of PBMCs. CDR3 protein: CASSVDFLGYGYTF. The DNA of the CDR3 is TGTGCCAGCAGCGTGGACTTTTTAGGCTATGGCTACACCTTC.